The entry below describes one T cell receptor beta chain. Its cognate antigen has yet to be identified. The record has no base qualities; no much larger clone is one base away. The CDR1 and CDR2 encoded by the germline V gene are SGHVS and FQNEAQ. V is clipped by 1 base and J by 5 bases, and the sequence between their germline boundaries is 18 bases long. The CDR3, from cysteine to phenylalanine, totals 17 residues. The DNA shown is the 51-base CDR3, in frame from base 1. The method was RT-PCR. The run used an Illumina HiSeq 2500. The public sequencing data were trimmed at Q25 with fastp and processed into clonotypes with MiXCR by TCRdb, which kept only in-frame beta chains. Identical CDR3 protein sequences are pooled into one entry, listed with their most common genes and DNA. Within this sample are under 200,000 distinct CDR3 sequences, with under 13% of them counted one time only. Clones ranked in the top ten supply roughly 12% of the sample.

This entry comes from a study of response to subunit inactivated influenza vaccine (dated by TCRdb to about 2018). In the study overall: Deep quantitative T cell receptor repertoire profiling was used in the study to track responses to a trivalent subunit inactivated influenza vaccine.

The time point label here, explained by the study, means: approximately 40 days after influenza vaccine administration. Overall study outcomes, separate from this receptor: It was suggested by the authors that each seasonal influenza vaccination may recruit only a limited number of new T cells.

The sequence was obtained from a man aged 45-60 years who received an inactivated influenza vaccine. Donor details come from another sample of the same person, matched by shared clones. Source: non-naive T cells sorted from PBMCs, taken more than 35 days after vaccination. The meaning of the sample's cell subset or site label: memory T cell fraction. This chain joins TRBV7-8 to TRBJ2-1; no D gene is confidently identified. The DNA sequence is TGTGCCAGCAGCTTAGTCGTTCTCCACACCCTAAACAATGAGCAGTTCTTC. This sequence encodes CASSLVVLHTLNNEQFF.